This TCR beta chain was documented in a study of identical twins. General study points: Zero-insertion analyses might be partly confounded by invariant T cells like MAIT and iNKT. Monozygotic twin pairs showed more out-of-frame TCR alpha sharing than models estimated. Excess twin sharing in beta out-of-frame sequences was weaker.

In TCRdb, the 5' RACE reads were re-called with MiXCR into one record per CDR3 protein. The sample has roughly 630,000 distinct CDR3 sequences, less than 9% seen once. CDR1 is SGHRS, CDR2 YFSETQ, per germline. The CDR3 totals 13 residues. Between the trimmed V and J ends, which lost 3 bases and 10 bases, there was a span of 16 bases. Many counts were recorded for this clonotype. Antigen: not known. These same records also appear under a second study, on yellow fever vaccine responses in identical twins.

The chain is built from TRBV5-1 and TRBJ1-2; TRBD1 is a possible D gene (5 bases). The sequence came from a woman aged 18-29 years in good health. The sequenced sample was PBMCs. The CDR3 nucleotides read TGCGCCAGCAGCTACCAGGACACCGCGTTCTACACCTTC. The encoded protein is CASSYQDTAFYTF.